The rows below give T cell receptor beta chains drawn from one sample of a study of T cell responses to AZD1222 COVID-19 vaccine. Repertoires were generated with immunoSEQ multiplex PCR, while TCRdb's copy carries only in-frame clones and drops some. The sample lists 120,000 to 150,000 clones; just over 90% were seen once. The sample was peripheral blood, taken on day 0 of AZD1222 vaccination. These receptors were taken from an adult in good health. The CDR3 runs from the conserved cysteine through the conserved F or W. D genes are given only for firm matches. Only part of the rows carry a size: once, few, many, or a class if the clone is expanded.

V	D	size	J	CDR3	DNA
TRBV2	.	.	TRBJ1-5	CASSVPLLGGTYNQPQHF	TGTGCCAGCAGTGTCCCTCTCCTTGGGGGGACTTACAATCAGCCCCAGCATTTT
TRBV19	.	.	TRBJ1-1	CASSRGWDTEAFF	TGTGCCAGTAGTAGGGGTTGGGACACTGAAGCTTTCTTT
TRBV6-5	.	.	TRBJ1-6	CASSSSTEPYNSPLHF	TGTGCCAGCAGTTCGTCGACAGAGCCCTATAATTCACCCCTCCACTTT
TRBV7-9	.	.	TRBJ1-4	CASTSVVTNEKLFF	TGTGCCAGCACCTCAGTGGTTACTAATGAAAAACTGTTTTTT
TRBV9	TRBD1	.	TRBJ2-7	CASSLRAGGSLYEQYF	TGTGCCAGCAGCTTACGAGCAGGGGGTTCTCTTTACGAGCAGTACTTC
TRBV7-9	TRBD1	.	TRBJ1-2	CASSSGQDLAF	TGTGCCAGCAGCTCGGGACAGGACTTGGCCTTC
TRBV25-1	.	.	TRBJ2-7	CASSDTGRTYEQYF	TGTGCCAGCAGTGATACAGGGCGCACCTACGAGCAGTACTTC
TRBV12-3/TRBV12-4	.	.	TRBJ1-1	CASRALNTEAFF	TGTGCCAGCAGGGCATTGAACACTGAAGCTTTCTTT
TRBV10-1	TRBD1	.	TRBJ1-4	CASSEMTGGNEKLFF	TGCGCCAGCAGCGAGATGACAGGGGGTAATGAAAAACTGTTTTTT
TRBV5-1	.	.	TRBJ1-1	CASNGNTEAFF	TGCGCCAGCAACGGGAACACTGAAGCTTTCTTT
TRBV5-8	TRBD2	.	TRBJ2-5	CASSKGLAVQETQYF	TGTGCCAGCAGCAAGGGACTAGCGGTGCAAGAGACCCAGTACTTC
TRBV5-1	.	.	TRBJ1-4	CASSFEGKEKLFF	TGCGCCAGCAGCTTTGAGGGGAAAGAAAAACTGTTTTTT
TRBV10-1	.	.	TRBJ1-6	CASSELGNSPLHF	TGCGCCAGCAGTGAGTTGGGGAATTCACCCCTCCACTTT
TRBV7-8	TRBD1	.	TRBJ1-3	CASSFATGGTGNTIYF	TGTGCCAGCAGCTTCGCGACAGGGGGCACTGGAAACACCATATATTTT
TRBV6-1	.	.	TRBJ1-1	CASSDRSRDTEAFF	TGTGCCAGCAGTGACAGGTCTAGGGACACTGAAGCTTTCTTT
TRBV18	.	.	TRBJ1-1	CASSPRETEAFF	TGTGCCAGCTCCCCCCGGGAGACTGAAGCTTTCTTT
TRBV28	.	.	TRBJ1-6	CASRRGVFSSPLHF	TGTGCCAGCAGGAGGGGGGTTTTTAGCTCACCCCTCCACTTT
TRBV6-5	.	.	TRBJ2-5	CASSWSQETQYF	TGTGCCAGCAGTTGGAGCCAAGAGACCCAGTACTTC
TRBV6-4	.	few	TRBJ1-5	CASSVSPGQPQHF	TGTGCCAGCAGTGTATCCCCGGGGCAGCCCCAGCATTTT
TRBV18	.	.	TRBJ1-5	CASSLESAGWGQPQHF	TGTGCCAGCTCACTAGAGTCAGCGGGGTGGGGTCAGCCCCAGCATTTT
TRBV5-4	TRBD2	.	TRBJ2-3	CASSVTSGADTQYF	TGTGCCAGCAGCGTAACTAGCGGCGCAGATACGCAGTATTTT
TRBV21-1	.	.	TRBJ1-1	CASSKAEGWTEAFF	TGTGCCAGCAGCAAAGCAGAGGGGTGGACTGAAGCTTTCTTT
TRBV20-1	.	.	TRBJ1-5	CSASLLKGQVGQPQHF	TGCAGTGCTAGTCTGCTGAAGGGGCAAGTTGGTCAGCCCCAGCATTTT
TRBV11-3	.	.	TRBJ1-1	CASSKDRNTEAFF	TGTGCCAGCAGCAAGGACAGAAACACTGAAGCTTTCTTT
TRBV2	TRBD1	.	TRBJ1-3	CASSVQGAIYF	TGTGCCAGCAGTGTCCAGGGGGCCATATATTTT
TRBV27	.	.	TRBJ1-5	CASSLFTGNQPQHF	TGTGCCAGCAGTTTGTTCACAGGGAATCAGCCCCAGCATTTT
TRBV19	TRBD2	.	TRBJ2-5	CASSTIPPPGLAGEVGETQYF	TGTGCCAGTAGTACGATACCCCCACCGGGACTAGCGGGAGAAGTAGGTGAGACCCAGTACTTC
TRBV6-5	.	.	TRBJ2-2	CASSPEGGSTGELFF	TGTGCCAGCAGCCCCGAGGGGGGCTCCACCGGGGAGCTGTTTTTT
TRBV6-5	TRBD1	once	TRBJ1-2	CASSSTGQGVVGYTF	TGTGCCAGCAGTTCGACGGGACAGGGGGTAGTTGGCTACACCTTC
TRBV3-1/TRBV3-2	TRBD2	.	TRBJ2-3	CASSPHGTSGRRSDTQYF	TGTGCCAGCAGCCCCCACGGAACTAGCGGGAGGAGGTCAGATACGCAGTATTTT
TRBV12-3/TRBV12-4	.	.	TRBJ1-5	CASSFNSGQPQHF	TGTGCCAGCAGTTTCAACAGTGGTCAGCCCCAGCATTTT
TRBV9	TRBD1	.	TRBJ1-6	CASSPGQGRSYNSPLHF	TGTGCCAGCAGCCCAGGACAGGGTCGATCCTATAATTCACCCCTCCACTTT
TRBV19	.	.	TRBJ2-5	CASSMGGGTQETQYF	TGTGCCAGTAGTATGGGCGGGGGCACACAAGAGACCCAGTACTTC
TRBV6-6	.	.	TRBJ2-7	CASGTRSYEQYF	TGTGCCAGCGGAACACGGAGCTACGAGCAGTACTTC
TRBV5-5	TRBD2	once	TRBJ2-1	CASSLAGTQGREFF	TGTGCCAGCAGCTTGGCGGGAACGCAAGGGAGGGAGTTCTTC
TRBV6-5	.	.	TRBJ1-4	CASSKYLITNEKLFF	TGTGCCAGCAGTAAATACCTAATCACTAATGAAAAACTGTTTTTT
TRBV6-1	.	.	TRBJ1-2	CASSEQIQVNYGYTF	TGTGCCAGCAGTGAACAAATACAGGTTAACTATGGCTACACCTTC
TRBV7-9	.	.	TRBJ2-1	CASSREGGFYNEQFF	TGTGCCAGCAGCCGAGAAGGGGGATTCTACAATGAGCAGTTCTTC
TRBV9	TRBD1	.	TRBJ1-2	CASSPRPGQSLDGYTF	TGTGCCAGCAGCCCCCGGCCGGGACAGTCTTTGGATGGCTACACCTTC
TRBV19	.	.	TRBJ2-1	CASSIRGRGEQFF	TGTGCCAGTAGTATACGGGGGCGGGGTGAGCAGTTCTTC
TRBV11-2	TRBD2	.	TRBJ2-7	CASSGLGAGGRYEQYF	TGTGCCAGCAGCGGCCTGGGGGCGGGGGGCCGCTACGAGCAGTACTTC
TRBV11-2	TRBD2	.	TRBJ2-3	CASSLVRGGADTQYF	TGTGCCAGCAGCTTAGTGCGGGGGGGCGCAGATACGCAGTATTTT
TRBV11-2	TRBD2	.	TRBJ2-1	CASSFTGTSSYNEQFF	TGTGCCAGCAGCTTTACCGGGACTAGCTCTTACAATGAGCAGTTCTTC
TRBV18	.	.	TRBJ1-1	CASSPSQGITEAFF	TGTGCCAGCTCACCATCGCAGGGAATTACTGAAGCTTTCTTT
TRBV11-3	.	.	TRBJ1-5	CASSSPDQPQHF	TGTGCCAGCAGCTCCCCCGACCAGCCCCAGCATTTT
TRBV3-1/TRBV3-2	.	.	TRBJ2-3	CASSQDPASTDTQYF	TGTGCCAGCAGCCAAGATCCAGCTAGCACAGATACGCAGTATTTT
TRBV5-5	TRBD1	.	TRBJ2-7	CASSLRAGTAYEQYF	TGTGCCAGCAGCTTGAGGGCAGGGACAGCCTACGAGCAGTACTTC
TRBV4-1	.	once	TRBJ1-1	CASSQGAARKNTEAFF	TGCGCCAGCAGCCAAGGGGCGGCCCGAAAGAACACTGAAGCTTTCTTT
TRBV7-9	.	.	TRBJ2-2	CASSPVALYTGELFF	TGTGCCAGCAGCCCCGTGGCGCTTTACACCGGGGAGCTGTTTTTT
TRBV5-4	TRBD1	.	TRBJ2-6	CASSLEQGVPGANVLTF	TGTGCCAGCAGCTTGGAACAGGGGGTCCCTGGGGCCAACGTCCTGACTTTC